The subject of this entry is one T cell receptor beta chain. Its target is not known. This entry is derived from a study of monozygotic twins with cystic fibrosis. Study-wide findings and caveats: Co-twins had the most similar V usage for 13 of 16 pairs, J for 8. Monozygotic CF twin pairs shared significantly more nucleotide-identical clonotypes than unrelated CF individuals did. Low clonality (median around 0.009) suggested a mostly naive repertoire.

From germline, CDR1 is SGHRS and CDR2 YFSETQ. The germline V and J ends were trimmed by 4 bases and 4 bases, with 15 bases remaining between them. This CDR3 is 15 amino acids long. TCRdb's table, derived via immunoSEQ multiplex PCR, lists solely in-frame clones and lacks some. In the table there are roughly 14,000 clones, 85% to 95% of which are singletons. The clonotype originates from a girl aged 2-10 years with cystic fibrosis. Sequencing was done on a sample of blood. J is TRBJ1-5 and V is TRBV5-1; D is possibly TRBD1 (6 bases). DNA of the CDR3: TGCGCCAGCAGCCTAACCGGGACAAAAAATCAGCCCCAGCATTTT. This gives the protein CASSLTGTKNQPQHF.